This passage covers 31 T cell receptor beta chains from one sample sequenced in a study of T cells in Graves' hyperthyroidism and ophthalmopathy. There were TCR beta CDR3 regions amplified from RNA transcripts. When the TCR CDR3 underwent first-round RT-PCR, the HTBI primer set was used. TCRdb re-called the multiplex PCR reads with MiXCR, one entry per CDR3 protein. The sample lists roughly 400,000 distinct CDR3 sequences; 11% to 15% were seen once. The sample taken for sequencing was blood. These receptors were taken from a man aged 50 to 60 with Graves' ophthalmopathy.

Many counts were recorded for this clonotype. The rearrangement links TRBV5-1 to TRBJ1-1; D gene uncertain. There are 12 residues in the CDR3. Trimming cost V 5 bases and J 1 base, with 6 bases left between them. In germline, CDR1 is SGHRS, CDR2 YFSETQ. The CDR3 DNA reads as TGCGCCAGCAGAGCGGGGAACACTGAAGCTTTCTTT. Encoded protein: CASRAGNTEAFF.

This clonotype was detected many times. The V call is TRBV28, the J call TRBJ1-2; 7 bases fit TRBD1. Germline values: CDR1 MDHEN, CDR2 SYDVKM. The trim removed 2 bases at V and 3 bases at J, leaving 6 bases unmatched. The CDR3 spans 15 residues. The CDR3 DNA is TGTGCCAGCAGTTTACCCGGACAGGCCTACTATGGCTACACCTTC. The encoded protein is CASSLPGQAYYGYTF.

This clonotype has at least ten counts. The chain combines TRBV12-3 or TRBV12-4 with TRBJ2-2, with TRBD1 matching over 9 bases. V was clipped by 6 bases and J by 5 bases; unmatched bases: 10. The CDR3 runs 16 residues. CDR3 DNA: TGTGCCAGCAGACCTTCCGGGACAGGGTCGACCGGGGAGCTGTTTTTT. The encoded protein is CASRPSGTGSTGELFF.

This clonotype was observed a single time. The DNA for the CDR3 is TGTGCCAGCAGCCCGGGACTGCCCGCCACTGAAGCTTTCTTT. Its protein product is CASSPGLPATEAFF. The chain links TRBV5-4 to TRBJ1-1; D is possibly TRBD1 (5 bases). This CDR3 is built from 14 residues. The V gene lost 4 bases and the J gene lost 4 bases, with 14 bases spanning the gap. Germline V gene data show CDR1 as SGHNT and CDR2 as YYREEE (reference sequence).

This clonotype was picked up many times. V usage is TRBV11-3 and J usage is TRBJ2-6, with TRBD1 identical over 9 bases. CDR1 and CDR2 from the germline V gene are SGHNT and YENEEA. This CDR3 has 15 amino acids. J was trimmed by 2 bases and V by 9 bases; bases with no gene match: 5. The CDR3 sequence is CARGTGTPGANVLTF. CDR3 sequence (DNA): TGTGCCAGAGGGACAGGGACACCTGGGGCCAACGTCCTGACTTTC.

This clonotype appeared a few times. The V and J genes are TRBV19 and TRBJ2-7; D unclear. V was clipped by 3 bases and J by 1 base, with 10 bases between them. CDR3 length: 14 amino acids. Germline V gene lookup returns CDR1 LNHDA and CDR2 SQIVND (reference sequence). CDR3 DNA: TGTGCCAGTAGTATTAAAGTAAAATCCTACGAGCAGTACTTC. It translates to CASSIKVKSYEQYF.

The sample holds many counts of this clonotype. The DNA of the CDR3 is TGTGCCAGCAGTTACTCCACGAATCAGCCCCAGCATTTT. Amino acid sequence: CASSYSTNQPQHF. The chain joins TRBV6-2 or TRBV6-3 to TRBJ1-5; D is unresolved. Trimming took off 0 bases at V and 4 bases at J, with 4 bases between the two ends. CDR1 MNHEY and CDR2 SVGEGT come from the germline V gene. CDR3 length: 13 amino acids.

This clonotype has just a few counts. The chain recombines TRBV29-1 with TRBJ2-7; D possibly uses TRBD1 or TRBD2 (5 bases each). V was trimmed by 6 bases and J by 0 bases, leaving 15 bases between them. The germline gives CDR1 SQVTM, CDR2 ANQGSEA. The CDR3 is 14 residues long. This CDR3 reads CSVSGRKNSYEQYF. The CDR3 coding sequence is TGCAGCGTCTCGGGACGTAAAAACTCCTACGAGCAGTACTTC.

CDR3 protein: CASSFGSTREQYF. CDR3 coding DNA: TGTGCCAGCAGTTTTGGCTCCACGCGAGAGCAGTACTTC. V gene TRBV27 combines with J gene TRBJ2-7, with D unresolved. Germline V lookup: CDR1 MNHEY, CDR2 SMNVEV (reference sequence). The CDR3 length is 13 residues. The germline V and J ends were trimmed by 3 bases and 7 bases, with 13 bases remaining between them.

Ten or more counts support this clonotype. The chain carries TRBV3-1 and TRBJ2-1; 11 positions agree with TRBD2. CDR3 length: 19 residues. From germline, CDR1 is LGHDT and CDR2 YNNKEL (reference sequence). Losses at the gene ends were 3 bases for V and 2 bases for J; bases not matched to a gene: 12. DNA of the CDR3: TGTGCCAGCAGCCAGGGTCGAGGTAGCGGGAGGGGGACCTACAATGAGCAGTTCTTC. This translates into CASSQGRGSGRGTYNEQFF.

This clonotype was detected many times. The V and J genes are TRBV29-1 and TRBJ2-7; 9 bases map to TRBD1. The CDR3 totals 15 residues. CDR1 is SQVTM and CDR2 is ANQGSEA in the germline V gene. CDR3 nucleotides: TGCAGTTGTAAAACGTCCGGGACAGGGTTTTACGAGCAGTACTTC. Translation: CSCKTSGTGFYEQYF.

This clonotype was found a few times. The V gene is TRBV5-1, the J gene TRBJ1-2, with D possibly matching TRBD1 (5 bases). The CDR3 contains 14 residues. Germline CDR1 is SGHRS and CDR2 is YFSETQ. The V end was cut by 2 bases, the J end by 8 bases, with 16 bases between. CDR3 loop: CASSFGGDGQGYTF. CDR3 bases: TGCGCCAGCAGCTTCGGTGGGGACGGACAAGGCTACACCTTC.

This clonotype was observed at least ten times. This chain links TRBV18 with TRBJ1-1; TRBD1 matches 7 bases. From germline, CDR1 is KGHSH and CDR2 LQKENI. CDR3 length equals 13 residues. Losses at the gene ends were 4 bases for V and 5 bases for J; bases not matched to a gene: 4. CDR3 in amino acids: CASSRQGGTEAFF. The DNA of the CDR3 is TGTGCCAGCTCACGACAGGGTGGGACTGAAGCTTTCTTT.

This clonotype showed up many times. The gene calls are TRBV5-1 and TRBJ2-7; 11 bases match TRBD2. V lost 0 bases and J lost 2; bases outside the gene matches: 10. The CDR3 has 18 amino acids. Germline CDR1 SGHRS, CDR2 YFSETQ. The CDR3 nucleotides are TGCGCCAGCAGCTTGGGCCTAGCGGGGGGCCCCAACACCTACGAGCAGTACTTC. Its protein is CASSLGLAGGPNTYEQYF.

This clonotype occurred many times. This sequence joins TRBV7-3 and TRBJ2-5; TRBD2 is a possible D gene (6 bases). This CDR3 contains 14 residues. Trimming shortened V by 2 bases and J by 5 bases, and 12 bases separated the two germline ends. Germline V gene sequence: CDR1 SGHTA, CDR2 FQGTGA. This CDR3 is CASSLEWGRETQYF. CDR3 DNA sequence: TGTGCCAGCAGCTTAGAATGGGGGAGGGAGACCCAGTACTTC. Drawing the rest from reference TRBV7-3 and TRBJ2-5, the complete variable domain is GAGVSQTPSNKVTEKGKYVELRCDPISGHTALYWYRQSLGQGPEFLIYFQGTGAADDSGLPNDRFFAVRPEGSVSTLKIQRTERGDSAVYLCASSLEWGRETQYFGPGTRLLVL.

This clonotype has ten or more counts. The J gene is TRBJ2-7, the V gene TRBV28, with 8 bases lining up with TRBD2. This CDR3 contains 15 residues. The V segment lost 4 bases and the J segment 3 bases; nucleotides outside the gene matches: 8. Germline CDR1 reads MDHEN; CDR2 reads SYDVKM. The CDR3 reads CASSSTSEGIYEQYF. DNA of the CDR3: TGTGCCAGCAGTTCGACTAGCGAGGGGATCTACGAGCAGTACTTC.

V and J are TRBV19 and TRBJ2-2, with D hard to call. The V end was cut by 6 bases, the J end by 1 base, with 6 bases between. Germline CDR1 LNHDA, CDR2 SQIVND (reference sequence). The CDR3 has 13 residues. DNA of the CDR3: TGTGCCAGTAGGTTACGGAACACCGGGGAGCTGTTTTTT. Its translation: CASRLRNTGELFF.

This clonotype was observed many times. This chain joins TRBV6-1 and TRBJ1-2, with D unclear. Trimming removed 6 bases at V and 8 bases at J, with 16 bases between. This CDR3 has 13 residues. The V gene's germline CDR1 is MNHNS and CDR2 SASEGT. The CDR3 nucleotides are TGTGCCAGCAGCAACGACAATTCGGCGGGCTACACCTTC. Residues: CASSNDNSAGYTF.

This clonotype appeared many times. V gene TRBV3-1 combines with J gene TRBJ2-1; D unresolved. CDR3 length equals 11 residues. The V end was cut by 4 bases, the J end by 8 bases, with 6 bases between. In germline, CDR1 is LGHDT, CDR2 YNNKEL (reference sequence). CDR3 sequence: CASSRYYEQFF. The CDR3 DNA follows: TGTGCCAGCAGCCGGTATTATGAGCAGTTCTTC.

This clonotype was observed a handful of times. The chain combines TRBV29-1 with TRBJ2-5, with D possibly TRBD1 on 5 matching bases. Germline V gene data show CDR1 as SQVTM and CDR2 as ANQGSEA. V dropped 6 bases and J dropped 5 bases, with 22 bases sitting between them. This CDR3 region has 15 residues. The CDR3 spells CSVIPRSGRAETQYF. Here the CDR3 DNA reads TGCAGCGTAATACCCCGTTCTGGCAGGGCGGAGACCCAGTACTTC.

A few counts support this clonotype. The chain uses TRBV4-2 and TRBJ1-1; the match to TRBD1 covers 7 bases. V was pared by 1 base and J by 6 bases, with 2 bases of the junction left unmatched. The V gene's germline CDR1 is LGHNA and CDR2 YNFKEQ. The CDR3 is 13 amino acids. The CDR3 bases are TGTGCCAGCAGCCAAGGGGGGACAGCTGAAGCTTTCTTT. Its protein is CASSQGGTAEAFF.

The chain joins TRBV20-1 to TRBJ2-1; weak D call: TRBD2 (7 bases). Germline V gives CDR1 DFQATT, CDR2 SNEGSKA (reference sequence). Trimming shortened V by 6 bases and J by 8 bases, and 17 bases separated the two germline ends. The CDR3 length is 13 residues. The CDR3 DNA follows: TGCAGTGCCGGGGGGCTAGGAGTTCATGAGCAGTTCTTC. The encoded protein is CSAGGLGVHEQFF.

This chain joins TRBV19 and TRBJ1-2, with 7 nucleotides matching TRBD1. This CDR3 has 13 residues. Germline V gene sequence: CDR1 LNHDA, CDR2 SQIVND (reference sequence). V trimming: 3 bases; J trimming: 7 bases; junction bases outside the gene matches: 5. The CDR3 region is CASSMGQNFGYTF. DNA of the CDR3: TGTGCCAGTAGTATGGGACAGAATTTTGGCTACACCTTC. Filled out from reference TRBV19 and TRBJ1-2, the complete variable domain reads DGGITQSPKYLFRKEGQNVTLSCEQNLNHDAMYWYRQDPGQGLRLIYYSQIVNDFQKGDIAEGYSVSREKKESFPLTVTSAQKNPTAFYLCASSMGQNFGYTFGSGTRLTVV.

The V and J genes are TRBV15 and TRBJ2-1; D is unclear. Trimming took off 6 bases at V and 4 bases at J, with 4 bases between the two ends. The length of the CDR3 is 11 residues. Germline CDR1 and CDR2: LNHNV and YYDKDF (reference sequence). The CDR3 loop reads CATSQYNEQFF. In DNA form, the CDR3 reads TGTGCCACCAGTCAGTACAATGAGCAGTTCTTC.

This clonotype was recorded many times. The chain is built from TRBV29-1 and TRBJ2-7; D remains ambiguous. The CDR3 length is 12 residues. Germline V lookup: CDR1 SQVTM, CDR2 ANQGSEA. Trimming took 5 bases from V and 6 from J, leaving 14 bases between them. CDR3 nucleotides: TGCAGCGTTAATGACGCCGGTAGCGAGCAGTACTTC. Protein sequence: CSVNDAGSEQYF.

This sequence joins TRBV5-1 and TRBJ2-1; 10 bases agree with TRBD2. The CDR3 runs 19 residues. Per germline, CDR1 SGHRS and CDR2 YFSETQ. J gave up 0 bases and V 0 bases, and 9 bases lay outside the gene matches. The CDR3 nucleotides are TGCGCCAGCAGCTTGGTTCTAGCGGGAGTTGCAAGCTCCTACAATGAGCAGTTCTTC. It encodes CASSLVLAGVASSYNEQFF.

Note on this clonotype: An end of the junction does not agree with germline; a read error may underlie this. This rearrangement joins TRBV7-9 to TRBJ1-2; 8 bases match TRBD1. This CDR3 has 15 amino acids. The germline V gene has CDR1 SEHNR and CDR2 FQNEAQ (reference sequence). In DNA form, the CDR3 reads TGTGCCGGCAGCCCAGGGACAGGACGGGACTATGGCTACACCTTC. Protein: CAGSPGTGRDYGYTF.

There are many counts of this clonotype. This chain links TRBV10-3 with TRBJ2-1; D not resolved. The ends were cut back, 2 bases at V and 7 bases at J, with 3 bases in the middle. Looked up from germline, CDR1 is ENHRY and CDR2 is SYGVKD. The CDR3 spans 11 residues. The CDR3 reads CAISEGNEQFF. DNA for the CDR3: TGTGCCATCAGTGAGGGGAATGAGCAGTTCTTC.

In this sample, this clonotype turned up many times. The chain recombines TRBV15 with TRBJ2-7, with D possibly TRBD2 on 6 matching bases. CDR1 LNHNV and CDR2 YYDKDF come from the germline V gene (reference sequence). V was clipped by 0 bases and J by 6 bases, with 12 bases between them. The CDR3 has 14 amino acids. CDR3 loop: CATSRDRTIGEQYF. Here the CDR3 DNA reads TGTGCCACCAGCAGAGATCGGACTATTGGCGAGCAGTACTTC.

This chain links TRBV5-4 with TRBJ2-4; D gene uncertain. The CDR3 sequence is 14 residues long. V was cut by 2 bases and J by 0 bases, with 6 bases left in between. The germline CDR1 and CDR2 sequences are SGHNT and YYREEE (reference sequence). The CDR3 coding sequence is TGTGCCAGCAGCTTTCCAGAAGCCAAAAACATTCAGTACTTC. This gives the protein CASSFPEAKNIQYF.

This clonotype was seen repeatedly, ten times or more. The genes are TRBV30 and TRBJ1-2, with a tentative D call TRBD1 (6 bases). The CDR3 spans 17 residues. V lost 2 bases and J lost 2, with 21 bases in between. Germline V CDR1 and CDR2: GTSNPN, SVGIG (reference sequence). In DNA, the CDR3 is TGTGCCTGGAGTCTCTACCCACCTGCTACAGGGAACTATGGCTACACCTTC. It is translated as CAWSLYPPATGNYGYTF.